The TCR beta chain under discussion was sequenced for a study of CD8 T cells in Susac syndrome. Study-level points and caveats: Regarding the TCR sequencing and HLA analysis, the study admitted that a relatively small number of individuals were involved. CD4+ repertoires of Susac syndrome patients lacked detectable clonal expansion.

Points on this clonotype: The target antigen is unknown.

Sequencing of TCR beta was carried out in blood CD8+ and CD4+ T cells. Through negative isolation, CD4+ and CD8+ T cells were obtained, while TEMRA cells were enriched using FACS. With random hexamers, reverse transcription was performed on roughly 0.45 to 1 ug of RNA. Each CDR3 protein gets one entry after TCRdb re-called the immunoSEQ multiplex PCR reads with MiXCR. The sample holds 150,000 to 200,000 distinct CDR3 sequences; over 75% are singletons and the top ten take approximately 0.086%. Trimming took 9 bases from V and 5 from J, leaving 17 bases between them. CDR1 LNHDA and CDR2 SQIVND come from the germline V gene (reference sequence). This CDR3 contains 14 residues.

The sample was CD4+ T cells from PBMCs. This clonotype was sampled from a human donor with Susac syndrome. The V call is TRBV19, the J call TRBJ2-1, with D possibly TRBD2 on 5 matching bases. CDR3 region: CASTTVSGNNEQFF. The DNA for the CDR3 is TGTGCCAGCACCACAGTCAGCGGCAACAATGAGCAGTTCTTC.